This T cell receptor (beta chain) comes out of a study of T cells after posttransplantation cyclophosphamide. Whole-study results and caveats: Recipient CMV seropositivity and CMV reactivation strongly tracked TRB clonality.

The CDR3 loop spans 15 amino acids. Germline V gives CDR1 SGHAT, CDR2 FQNNGV. V dropped 1 base and J dropped 5 bases, with 15 bases sitting between them. Sequencing was performed with immunoSEQ multiplex PCR; in TCRdb, only in-frame clones are kept and a portion is missing. The table includes 15,000 to 20,000 clones, 77% detected once. As to this clone: Its antigen is currently unknown.

A marrow graft followed busulfan-fludarabine conditioning, with cyclophosphamide on days +3 and +4. The chain carries TRBV11-2 and TRBJ2-7; tentatively, D is TRBD1 (6 bases). The receptor was derived from a female patient in her 40s who received an allogeneic stem cell transplant from a related donor, was CMV-positive, and had no GVHD. Some T cells may have originated in the graft donor. Here the sequenced sample was CD8+ T cells sorted from PBMCs, taken 1903 days after a stem cell transplant with posttransplant cyclophosphamide. CDR3 sequence reads: CASSLAPGHGDEQYF. CDR3 DNA sequence: TGTGCCAGCAGCTTAGCTCCGGGACACGGGGACGAGCAGTACTTC.